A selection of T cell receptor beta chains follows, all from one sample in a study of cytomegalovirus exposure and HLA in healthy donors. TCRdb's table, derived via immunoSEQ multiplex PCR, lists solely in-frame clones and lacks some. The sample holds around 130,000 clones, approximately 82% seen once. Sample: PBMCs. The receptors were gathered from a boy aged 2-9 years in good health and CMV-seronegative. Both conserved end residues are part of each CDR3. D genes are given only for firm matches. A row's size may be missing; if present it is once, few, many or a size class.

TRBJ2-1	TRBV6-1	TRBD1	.	TGTGCCAGCAGCTCGACAGGGCCGAGTTACAATGAGCAGTTCTTC	CASSSTGPSYNEQFF
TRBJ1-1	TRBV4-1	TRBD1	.	TGCGCCAGCAGCCAATTCGGACAGGGGAACACTGAAGCTTTCTTT	CASSQFGQGNTEAFF
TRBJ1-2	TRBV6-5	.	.	TGTGCCGGTCAGGGGTTAGTGGGAACCGGCTACACCTTC	CAGQGLVGTGYTF
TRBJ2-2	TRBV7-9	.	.	TGTTCCAGCAGCTCCGGGAAAGTAGAGGAAACCGGGGAGCTGTTTTTT	CSSSSGKVEETGELFF
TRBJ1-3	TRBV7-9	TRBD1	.	TGTGCCAGCAGCTCAATCTTTCGCGGACAGGGGGCGCTTGGAAACACCATATATTTT	CASSSIFRGQGALGNTIYF
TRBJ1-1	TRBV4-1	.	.	TGCGCCAGCAGCCAAGATTCAGGGAACACTGAAGCTTTCTTT	CASSQDSGNTEAFF
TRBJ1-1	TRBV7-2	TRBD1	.	TGTGCCAGCAGCTTAGGACAGGGGACCTTTTCGGGGCGTGAAGCTTTCTTT	CASSLGQGTFSGREAFF
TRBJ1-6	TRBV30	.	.	TGTGCCTGGAGTGTAAAGGGGGTCTTAAATTCACCCCTCCACTTT	CAWSVKGVLNSPLHF
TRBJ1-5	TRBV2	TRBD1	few	TGTGCCAGCACTTGGACAGGGGGCGGTCAGCCCCAGCATTTT	CASTWTGGGQPQHF
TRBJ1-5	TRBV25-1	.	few	TGTGCCAGCAGCGTAGGGGGAAATCAGCCCCAGCATTTT	CASSVGGNQPQHF
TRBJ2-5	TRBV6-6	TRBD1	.	TGTGCCAGCAGACGAGGGACAGAAGAGACCCAGTACTTC	CASRRGTEETQYF
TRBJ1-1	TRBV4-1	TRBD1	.	TGCGCCAGCAGCCAACCCAGGACAGGGGGCTTGGCTGAAGCTTTCTTT	CASSQPRTGGLAEAFF
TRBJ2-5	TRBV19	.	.	TGTGCCAGTAGTTCGTGGACAGTCTCCCAAGAGACCCAGTACTTC	CASSSWTVSQETQYF
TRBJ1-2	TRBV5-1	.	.	TGCGCCAGCAGCTTGGTGGCAGATGTACCAAACTATGGCTACACCTTC	CASSLVADVPNYGYTF
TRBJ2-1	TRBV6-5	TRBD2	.	TGTGCCAGCAGTTTACTAGCGGGAGAGGCCTACAATGAGCAGTTCTTC	CASSLLAGEAYNEQFF
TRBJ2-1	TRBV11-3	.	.	TGTGCCAGCAGCTTAGATTCAGGGGGGTTAGGACATGAGCAGTTCTTC	CASSLDSGGLGHEQFF
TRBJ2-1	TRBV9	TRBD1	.	TGTGCCAGCAGCGTAGATCCGGGACAGGGGGTGGTTAATGAGCAGTTCTTC	CASSVDPGQGVVNEQFF
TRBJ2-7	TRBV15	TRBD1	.	TGTGCCACCAGCAGGGACAGGGTCACCTACGAGCAGTACTTC	CATSRDRVTYEQYF
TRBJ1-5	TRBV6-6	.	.	TGTGCCAGCAGCCCAGGGTTTAGCAATCAGCCCCAGCATTTT	CASSPGFSNQPQHF
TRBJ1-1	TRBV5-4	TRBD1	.	TGTGCCAGCAATACGATTCGCGGGACAGGGGGCGAGGGTGAAGCTTTCTTT	CASNTIRGTGGEGEAFF
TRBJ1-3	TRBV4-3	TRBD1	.	TGCGCCAGCAGCCGGTCAGGGGGCTCTGGAAACACCATATATTTT	CASSRSGGSGNTIYF
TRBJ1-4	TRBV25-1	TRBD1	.	TGTGCCAGCAGGACAGGGGGGTTTTCTAATGAAAAACTGTTTTTT	CASRTGGFSNEKLFF
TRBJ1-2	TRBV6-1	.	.	TGTGCCAGCACCCAAGGGGGGGTCTATGGCTACACCTTC	CASTQGGVYGYTF
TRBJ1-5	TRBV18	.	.	TGTGCCAGCTCACCACAGGACATTAGCAATCAGCCCCAGCATTTT	CASSPQDISNQPQHF
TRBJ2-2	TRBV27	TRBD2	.	TGTGCCAGCACCTTTAGCGGGGAGAACACCGGGGAGCTGTTTTTT	CASTFSGENTGELFF
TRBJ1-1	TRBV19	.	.	TGTGCCAGTAGTATGGGTAGGGAGATGAACACTGAAGCTTTCTTT	CASSMGREMNTEAFF
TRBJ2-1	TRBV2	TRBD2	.	TGTGCCAGCAGCGTTAATAGCGGGGCTATATATGAGCAGTTCTTC	CASSVNSGAIYEQFF
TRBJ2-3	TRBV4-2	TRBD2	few	TGTGCCAGCAGCCAATTAGCGGGGAGGGCAGATACGCAGTATTTT	CASSQLAGRADTQYF
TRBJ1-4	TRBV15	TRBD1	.	TGTGCCACCAGCAGAGGACGACAGGGCCACACGTCTCCTGAAAAACTGTTTTTT	CATSRGRQGHTSPEKLFF
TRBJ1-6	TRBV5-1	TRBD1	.	TGCGCCAGCAGCTTGGAGGGGACAGGGGGCAACTCACCCCTCCACTTT	CASSLEGTGGNSPLHF
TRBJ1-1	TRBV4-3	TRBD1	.	TGCGCCAGCAGCCCCGGGACAGGGCCTGAAGCTTTCTTT	CASSPGTGPEAFF
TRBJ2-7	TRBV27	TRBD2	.	TGTGCCAGCAGTTTAGAAGGGGAGCGGGGAAATTTTTTCTACGAGCAGTACTTC	CASSLEGERGNFFYEQYF
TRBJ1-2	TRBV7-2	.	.	TGTGCCAGCAGCCCTTACGGGGGGGGTGGGTATGGCTACACCTTC	CASSPYGGGGYGYTF
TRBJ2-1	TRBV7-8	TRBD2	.	TGTGCCAGCAGCCCCCCGGGAGGATGGTCCTACAATGAGCAGTTCTTC	CASSPPGGWSYNEQFF
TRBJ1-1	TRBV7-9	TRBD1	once	TGTTCCAGCAGCTCCTCCAGGGACAGGGACGGGAGGAACACTGAAGCTTTCTTT	CSSSSSRDRDGRNTEAFF
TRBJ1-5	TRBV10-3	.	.	TGTGCCATCAGTGAGCGGGGGGAAGGTCAGCCCCAGCATTTT	CAISERGEGQPQHF
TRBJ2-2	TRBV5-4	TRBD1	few	TGTGCCAGCAGCTTCCCCGGGACAGGGGTTATCACCGGGGAGCTGTTTTTT	CASSFPGTGVITGELFF
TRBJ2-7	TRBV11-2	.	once	TGTGCCAGCAGCCACGACTACGGACCGGCCTACGAGCAGTACTTC	CASSHDYGPAYEQYF
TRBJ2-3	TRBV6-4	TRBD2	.	TGTGCCAGCAGTGAAATAGCGGGAGGGCCGACAGATACGCAGTATTTT	CASSEIAGGPTDTQYF
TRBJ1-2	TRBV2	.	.	TGTGCCAGCAGTGACTCCGGGGAACGTCTTGGTGGCTACACCTTC	CASSDSGERLGGYTF
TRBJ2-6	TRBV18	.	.	TGTGCCAGCTCCCCAGGCGGGCGTTTGTTCTCTGGGGCCAACGTCCTGACTTTC	CASSPGGRLFSGANVLTF
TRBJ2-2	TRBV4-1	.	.	TGCGCCAGCAGCCAAGGCGAGCGGAACACCGGGGAGCTGTTTTTT	CASSQGERNTGELFF
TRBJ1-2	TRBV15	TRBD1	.	TGTGCCACCAGCCCAGGGGGACTGCAGGGACATGGCTACACCTTC	CATSPGGLQGHGYTF
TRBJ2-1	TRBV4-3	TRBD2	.	TGCGCCAGCAGCCAAGTGACGGGGCTAGCGGGGAGGAATGAGCAGTTCTTC	CASSQVTGLAGRNEQFF
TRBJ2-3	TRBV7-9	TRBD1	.	TGTGCCAGCAGCTCCCAGGGGGTGAGGGATACGCAGTATTTT	CASSSQGVRDTQYF
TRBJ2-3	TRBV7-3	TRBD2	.	TGTGCCAGCAGCTCCATAGCGGGGTCAGATACGCAGTATTTT	CASSSIAGSDTQYF
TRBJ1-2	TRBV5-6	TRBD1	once	TGTGCCAGCAGCTCCGGGACAGCCAGCTATGGCTACACCTTC	CASSSGTASYGYTF
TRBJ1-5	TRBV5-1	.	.	TGCGCCAGCAGCCTAGGGGGGGGAAGCAATCAGCCCCAGCATTTT	CASSLGGGSNQPQHF
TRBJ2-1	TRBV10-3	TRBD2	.	TGTGCCATCAGTGGACTAGCGGGGGGATCGCTACGCAATGAGCAGTTCTTC	CAISGLAGGSLRNEQFF
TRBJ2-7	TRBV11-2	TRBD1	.	TGTGCCAGCAGTCCCGGGACAGGGTGGTACGAGCAGTACTTC	CASSPGTGWYEQYF
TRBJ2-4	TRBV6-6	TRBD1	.	TGTGCCAGCAGTTACTTCGGACAGGGATCCATTCAGTACTTC	CASSYFGQGSIQYF
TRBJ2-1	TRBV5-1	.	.	TGCGCCAGCAGCCCGGGACACCGGGGCCCCTTGGATGAGCAGTTCTTC	CASSPGHRGPLDEQFF
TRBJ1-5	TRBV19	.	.	TGTGCCAGTAGTATACCAGGGCCATACAGTCAGCCCCAGCATTTT	CASSIPGPYSQPQHF
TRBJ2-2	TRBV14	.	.	TGTGCCAGCAGCCAGAGGGCCCCCCTGAAGGGCACCGGGGAGCTGTTTTTT	CASSQRAPLKGTGELFF
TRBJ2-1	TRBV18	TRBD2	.	TGTGCCAGCTCACCGCAGCGGGGTTTCGATGAGCAGTTCTTC	CASSPQRGFDEQFF
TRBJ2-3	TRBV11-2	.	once	TGTGCCAGCAACCTATATTCAGATACGCAGTATTTT	CASNLYSDTQYF
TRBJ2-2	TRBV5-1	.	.	TGCGCCAGCAGCGGCAGAAACACCGGGGAGCTGTTTTTT	CASSGRNTGELFF
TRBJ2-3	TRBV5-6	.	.	TGTGCCAGCAGCTTTTTCTCCGTCCGCACAGATACGCAGTATTTT	CASSFFSVRTDTQYF
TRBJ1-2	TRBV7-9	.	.	TGTGCCAGCAGCTTACAAACAGCTCTTAACTATGGCTACACCTTC	CASSLQTALNYGYTF
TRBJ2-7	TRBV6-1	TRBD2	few	TGTGCCAGCAGTGAAGGGTCTAGCGGACCCTACGAGCAGTACTTC	CASSEGSSGPYEQYF